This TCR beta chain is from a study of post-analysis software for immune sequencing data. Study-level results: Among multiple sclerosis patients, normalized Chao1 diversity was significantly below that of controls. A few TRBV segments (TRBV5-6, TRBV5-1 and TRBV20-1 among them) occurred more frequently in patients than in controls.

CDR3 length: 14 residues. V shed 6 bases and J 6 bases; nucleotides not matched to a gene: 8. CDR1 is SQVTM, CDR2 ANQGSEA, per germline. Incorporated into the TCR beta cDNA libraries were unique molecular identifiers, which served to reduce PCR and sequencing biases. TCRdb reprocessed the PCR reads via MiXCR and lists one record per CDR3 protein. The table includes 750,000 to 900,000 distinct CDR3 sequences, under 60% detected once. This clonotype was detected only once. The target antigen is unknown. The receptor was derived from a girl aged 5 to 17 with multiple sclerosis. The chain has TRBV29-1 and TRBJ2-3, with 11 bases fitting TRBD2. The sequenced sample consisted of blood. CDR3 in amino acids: CSVDSSSGRDTQYF. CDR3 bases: TGCAGCGTGGACTCCTCTAGCGGGAGGGATACGCAGTATTTT.